Listed here are 3 T cell receptor beta chains from one sample, sequenced in a study of shared clonotypes between healthy human individuals. TCRdb's copy holds only in-frame clones and misses some; the assay was immunoSEQ multiplex PCR. The sample has 470,000 or so clones, roughly 80% seen once; the top ten hold roughly 13%. The sequencing sample was made of PBMCs. The receptors here all came from a woman aged 40 to 49 in good health. Some clones in this sample may be carry-over from other donors' samples.

V is TRBV5-5 and J is TRBJ2-7, with D perhaps matching TRBD1 or TRBD2 (5 bases each). This CDR3 has 12 amino acids. The germline V gene encodes CDR1 SGHKS and CDR2 YYEKEE (reference sequence). V lost 0 bases and J lost 6, with 7 bases in between. DNA of the CDR3: TGTGCCAGCAGCTTGGGTGGGGGCGAGCAGTACTTC. Amino acid sequence: CASSLGGGEQYF.

The chain uses TRBV5-4 and TRBJ2-7; 11 nucleotides line up with TRBD1. The CDR3 spans 14 residues. V was pared by 3 bases and J by 7 bases, with 6 bases of the junction left unmatched. Germline-derived CDR1 and CDR2 are SGHNT and YYREEE (reference sequence). Written as DNA, the CDR3 is TGTGCCAGCAGCTGGACAGGGGGCAGGGGGGAGCAGTACTTC. Encoded protein: CASSWTGGRGEQYF. The variable domain in full, completed from reference TRBV5-4 and TRBJ2-7, reads ETGVTQSPTHLIKTRGQQVTLRCSSQSGHNTVSWYQQALGQGPQFIFQYYREEENGRGNFPPRFSGLQFPNYSSELNVNALELDDSALYLCASSWTGGRGEQYFGPGTRLTVT.

As for this clone: A much larger clone lies one base from this, so it may be a read error. This sample also contains other DNA sequences that code for the same CDR3. The CDR3 nucleotides read TGTGCCAGCAGCATGGGGGGTTGGACAGATACGCAGTATTTT. Translation: CASSMGGWTDTQYF. V usage is TRBV5-4 and J usage is TRBJ2-3, with TRBD2 as a possible D gene (6 bases). This CDR3 is 14 amino acids long. The ends were cut back, 4 bases at V and 3 bases at J, with 12 bases in the middle. Per the germline V gene, CDR1 is SGHNT and CDR2 is YYREEE (reference sequence). Based on the CDR3 plus reference TRBV5-4 and TRBJ2-3, the full variable domain is ETGVTQSPTHLIKTRGQQVTLRCSSQSGHNTVSWYQQALGQGPQFIFQYYREEENGRGNFPPRFSGLQFPNYSSELNVNALELDDSALYLCASSMGGWTDTQYFGPGTRLTVL.